This T cell receptor beta chain was found in a study of radiation and T cells in renal cell carcinoma. This CDR3 has 15 residues. Per the germline V gene, CDR1 is LNHDA and CDR2 is SQIVND (reference sequence). Trimming removed 4 bases at V and 2 bases at J, with 9 bases between. Produced via immunoSEQ multiplex PCR; TCRdb's table is partial and in-frame only. The sample holds approximately 170,000 clones; about 88% are singletons and the top ten take about 10%. Time point defined: blood 4 weeks post-SBRT, at nephrectomy. Documented treatment: 15 Gy SBRT to primary tumor, nephrectomy 4 weeks later. Nephrectomy followed 15 Gy stereotactic body radiation by 4 weeks.

The rearrangement links TRBV19 to TRBJ2-6; D is perhaps TRBD1 or TRBD2 (6 bases each). The sequence came from a woman aged 50 to 60 with renal cell carcinoma. The starting material was blood, obtained from a patient whose treatment included radiotherapy and nephrectomy. DNA of the CDR3: TGTGCCAGTAGTAAGGGGGGAGCTGGGGCCAACGTCCTGACTTTC. This encodes CASSKGGAGANVLTF. Based on the CDR3 plus reference TRBV19 and TRBJ2-6, the full variable domain is DGGITQSPKYLFRKEGQNVTLSCEQNLNHDAMYWYRQDPGQGLRLIYYSQIVNDFQKGDIAEGYSVSREKKESFPLTVTSAQKNPTAFYLCASSKGGAGANVLTFGAGSRLTVL.